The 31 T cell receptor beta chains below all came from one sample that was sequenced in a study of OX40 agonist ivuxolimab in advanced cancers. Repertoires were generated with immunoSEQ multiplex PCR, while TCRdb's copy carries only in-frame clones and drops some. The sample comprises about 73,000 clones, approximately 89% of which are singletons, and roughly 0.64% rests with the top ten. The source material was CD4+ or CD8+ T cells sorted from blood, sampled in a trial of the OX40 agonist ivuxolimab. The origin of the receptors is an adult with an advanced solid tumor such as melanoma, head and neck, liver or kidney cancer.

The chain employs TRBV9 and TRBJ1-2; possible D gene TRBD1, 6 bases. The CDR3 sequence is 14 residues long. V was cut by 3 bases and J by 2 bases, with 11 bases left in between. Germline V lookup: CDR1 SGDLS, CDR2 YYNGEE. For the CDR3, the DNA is TGTGCCAGCAGCGCGCCCACAGGGAACTATGGCTACACCTTC. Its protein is CASSAPTGNYGYTF.

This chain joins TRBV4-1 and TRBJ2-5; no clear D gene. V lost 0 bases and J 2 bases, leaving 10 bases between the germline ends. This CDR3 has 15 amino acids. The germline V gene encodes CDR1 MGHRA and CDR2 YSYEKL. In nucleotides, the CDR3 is TGCGCCAGCAGCCAAGATTTTGGGCAGCAAGAGACCCAGTACTTC. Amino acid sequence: CASSQDFGQQETQYF.

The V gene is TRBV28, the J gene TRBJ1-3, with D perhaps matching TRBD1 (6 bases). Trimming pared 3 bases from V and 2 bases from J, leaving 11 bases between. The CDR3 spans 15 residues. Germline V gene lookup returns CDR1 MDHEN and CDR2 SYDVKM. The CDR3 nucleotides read TGTGCCAGCAGTTTGGGACAAAGGGCTGGAAACACCATATATTTT. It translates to CASSLGQRAGNTIYF. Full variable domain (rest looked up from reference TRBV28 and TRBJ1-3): DVKVTQSSRYLVKRTGEKVFLECVQDMDHENMFWYRQDPGLGLRLIYFSYDVKMKEKGDIPEGYSVSREKKERFSLILESASTNQTSMYLCASSLGQRAGNTIYFGEGSWLTVV.

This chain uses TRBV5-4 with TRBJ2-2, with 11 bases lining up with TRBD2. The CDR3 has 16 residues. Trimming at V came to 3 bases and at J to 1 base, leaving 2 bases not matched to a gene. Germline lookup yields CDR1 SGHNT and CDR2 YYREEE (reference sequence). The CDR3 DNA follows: TGTGCCAGCAGCTCTCTAGCGGGAGGGAACACCGGGGAGCTGTTTTTT. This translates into CASSSLAGGNTGELFF. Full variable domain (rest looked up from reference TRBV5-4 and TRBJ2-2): ETGVTQSPTHLIKTRGQQVTLRCSSQSGHNTVSWYQQALGQGPQFIFQYYREEENGRGNFPPRFSGLQFPNYSSELNVNALELDDSALYLCASSSLAGGNTGELFFGEGSRLTVL.

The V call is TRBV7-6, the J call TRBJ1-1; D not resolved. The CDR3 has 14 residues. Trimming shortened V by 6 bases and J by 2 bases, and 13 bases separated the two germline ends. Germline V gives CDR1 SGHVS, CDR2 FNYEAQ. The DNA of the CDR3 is TGTGCCAGCAGACCTCGGTCGGGTAACACTGAAGCTTTCTTT. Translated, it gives CASRPRSGNTEAFF.

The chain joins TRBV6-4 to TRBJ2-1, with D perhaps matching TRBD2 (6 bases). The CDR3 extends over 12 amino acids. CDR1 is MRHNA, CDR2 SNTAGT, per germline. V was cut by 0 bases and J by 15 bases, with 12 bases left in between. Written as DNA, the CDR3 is TGTGCCAGCAGTGACTCAGGGGAGCGGGTGTTCTTC. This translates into CASSDSGERVFF.

The DNA of the CDR3 is TGTGCCAGCAGCCCCGGGCCATCAGGTGGCTACACCTTC. Translating it yields CASSPGPSGGYTF. The chain joins TRBV6-5 to TRBJ1-2; the D is unclear. The CDR3 covers 13 residues. V shed 6 bases and J shed 7 bases, with 15 bases lying between them. Looked up from germline, CDR1 is MNHEY and CDR2 is SVGAGI.

The CDR3 reads CAWTGQGGNEQYF. CDR3 nucleotides: TGTGCCTGGACGGGCCAGGGGGGCAACGAGCAGTACTTC. J is TRBJ2-7 and V is TRBV30, with D possibly matching TRBD1 (7 bases). Germline V CDR1 and CDR2: GTSNPN, SVGIG (reference sequence). Trimming shortened V by 4 bases and J by 5 bases, and 15 bases separated the two germline ends. The CDR3 loop spans 13 amino acids.

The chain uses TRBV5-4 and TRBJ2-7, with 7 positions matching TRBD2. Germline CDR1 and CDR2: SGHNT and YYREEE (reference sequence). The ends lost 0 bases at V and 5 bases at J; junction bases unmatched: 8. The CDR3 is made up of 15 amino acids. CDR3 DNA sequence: TGTGCCAGCAGCTTGGATGGCGGGAGTTCTAACGAGCAGTACTTC. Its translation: CASSLDGGSSNEQYF.

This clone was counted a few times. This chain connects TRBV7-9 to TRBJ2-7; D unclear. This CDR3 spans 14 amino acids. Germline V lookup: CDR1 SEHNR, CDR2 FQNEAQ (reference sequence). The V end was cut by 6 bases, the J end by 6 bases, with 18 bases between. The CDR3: CASRSDSETGEQYF. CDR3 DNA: TGTGCCAGCAGATCTGACTCGGAGACGGGCGAGCAGTACTTC.

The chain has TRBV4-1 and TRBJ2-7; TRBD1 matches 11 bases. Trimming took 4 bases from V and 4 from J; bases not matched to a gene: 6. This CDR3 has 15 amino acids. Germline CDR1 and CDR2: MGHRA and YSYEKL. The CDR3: CASSRGGTGGYEQYF. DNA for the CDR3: TGCGCCAGCAGCCGCGGAGGGACAGGGGGTTACGAGCAGTACTTC.

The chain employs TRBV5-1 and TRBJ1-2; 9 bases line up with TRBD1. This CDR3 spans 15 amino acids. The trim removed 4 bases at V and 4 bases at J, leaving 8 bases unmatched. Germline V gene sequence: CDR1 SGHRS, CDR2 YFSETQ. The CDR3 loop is CASSQRGQGSYGYTF. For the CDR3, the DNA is TGCGCCAGCAGCCAAAGGGGACAGGGCTCCTATGGCTACACCTTC. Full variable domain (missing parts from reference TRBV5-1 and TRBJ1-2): KAGVTQTPRYLIKTRGQQVTLSCSPISGHRSVSWYQQTPGQGLQFLFEYFSETQRNKGNFPGRFSGRQFSNSRSEMNVSTLELGDSALYLCASSQRGQGSYGYTFGSGTRLTVV.

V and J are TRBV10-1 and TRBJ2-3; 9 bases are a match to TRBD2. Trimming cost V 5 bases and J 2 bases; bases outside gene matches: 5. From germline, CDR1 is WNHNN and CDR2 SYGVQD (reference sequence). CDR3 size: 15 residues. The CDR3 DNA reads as TGCGCCAGCAGTTCTAGCGGGATCCCCACAGATACGCAGTATTTT. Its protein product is CASSSSGIPTDTQYF.

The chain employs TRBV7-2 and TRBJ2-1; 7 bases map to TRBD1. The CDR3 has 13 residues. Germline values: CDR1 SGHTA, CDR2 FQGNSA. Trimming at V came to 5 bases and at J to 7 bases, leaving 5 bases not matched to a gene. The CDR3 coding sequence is TGTGCCAGCAGCGAACAGGGGTGGAATGAGCAGTTCTTC. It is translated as CASSEQGWNEQFF.

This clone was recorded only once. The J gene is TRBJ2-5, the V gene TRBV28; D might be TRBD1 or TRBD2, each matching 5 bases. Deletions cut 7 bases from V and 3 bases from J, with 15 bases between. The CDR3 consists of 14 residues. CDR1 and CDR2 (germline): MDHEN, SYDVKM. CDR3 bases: TGTGCCAGCACCAACGGGGACCTAGAAGAGACCCAGTACTTC. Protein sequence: CASTNGDLEETQYF.

The CDR3 sequence: CASSFSRSGLHF. CDR3 bases: TGTGCCAGCAGTTTCAGCCGGTCCGGCCTCCACTTT. J is TRBJ1-6 and V is TRBV27; D not certain. V lost 3 bases and J lost 15, with 12 bases in between. The germline V gene encodes CDR1 MNHEY and CDR2 SMNVEV (reference sequence). The CDR3 is 12 amino acids.

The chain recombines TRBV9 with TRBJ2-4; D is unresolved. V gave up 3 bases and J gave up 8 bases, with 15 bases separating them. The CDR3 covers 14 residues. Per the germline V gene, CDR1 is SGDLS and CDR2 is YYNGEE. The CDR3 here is CASSATGQSDIQYF. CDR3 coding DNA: TGTGCCAGCAGCGCCACGGGTCAATCGGACATTCAGTACTTC.

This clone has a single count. CDR3 nucleotide sequence: TGTGCCAGCAGCCCCATGTCGGGACAGTTCCTCTACGAGCAGTACTTC. Translation: CASSPMSGQFLYEQYF. V is TRBV9 and J is TRBJ2-7; 7 bases map to TRBD1. The CDR3 runs to 16 residues. The V segment lost 4 bases and the J segment 3 bases; nucleotides outside the gene matches: 13. The germline CDR1 and CDR2 sequences are SGDLS and YYNGEE.

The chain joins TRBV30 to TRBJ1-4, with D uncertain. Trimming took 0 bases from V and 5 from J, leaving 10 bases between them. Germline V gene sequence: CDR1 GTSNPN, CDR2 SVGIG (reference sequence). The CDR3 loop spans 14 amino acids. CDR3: CAWSVKQQNEKLFF. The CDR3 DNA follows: TGTGCCTGGAGTGTTAAACAGCAGAATGAAAAACTGTTTTTT.

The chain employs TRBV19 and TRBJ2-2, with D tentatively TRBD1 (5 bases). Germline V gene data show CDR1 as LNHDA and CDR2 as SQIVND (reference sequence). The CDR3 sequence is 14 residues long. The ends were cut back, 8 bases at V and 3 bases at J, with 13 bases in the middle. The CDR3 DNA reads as TGTGCCAGTCACCCTTCAGGGTACACCGGGGAGCTGTTTTTT. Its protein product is CASHPSGYTGELFF.

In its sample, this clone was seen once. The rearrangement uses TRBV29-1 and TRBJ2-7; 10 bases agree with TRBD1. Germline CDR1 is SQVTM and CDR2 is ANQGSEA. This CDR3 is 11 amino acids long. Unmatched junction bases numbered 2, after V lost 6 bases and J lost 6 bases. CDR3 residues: CSVWDRGEQYF. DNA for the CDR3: TGCAGCGTGTGGGACAGGGGCGAGCAGTACTTC.

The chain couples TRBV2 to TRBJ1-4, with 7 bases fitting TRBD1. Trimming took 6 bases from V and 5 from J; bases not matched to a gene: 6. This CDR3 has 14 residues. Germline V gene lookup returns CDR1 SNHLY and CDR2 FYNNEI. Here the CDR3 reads CASRLGQLNEKLFF. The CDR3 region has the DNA TGTGCCAGCAGACTGGGACAGCTAAATGAAAAACTGTTTTTT. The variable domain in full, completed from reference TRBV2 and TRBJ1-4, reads EPEVTQTPSHQVTQMGQEVILRCVPISNHLYFYWYRQILGQKVEFLVSFYNNEISEKSEIFDDQFSVERPDGSNFTLKIRSTKLEDSAMYFCASRLGQLNEKLFFGSGTQLSVL.

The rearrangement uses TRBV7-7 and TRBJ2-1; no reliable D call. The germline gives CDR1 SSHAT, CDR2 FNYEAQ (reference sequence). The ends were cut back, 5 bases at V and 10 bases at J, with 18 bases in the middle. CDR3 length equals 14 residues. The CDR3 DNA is TGTGCCAGCAGCGAGTTGGAAAGGGATCGGGAGCAGTTCTTC. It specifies CASSELERDREQFF. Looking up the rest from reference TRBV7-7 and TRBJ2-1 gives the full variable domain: GAGVSQSPRYKVTKRGQDVTLRCDPISSHATLYWYQQALGQGPEFLTYFNYEAQPDKSGLPSDRFSAERPEGSISTLTIQRTEQRDSAMYRCASSELERDREQFFGPGTRLTVL.

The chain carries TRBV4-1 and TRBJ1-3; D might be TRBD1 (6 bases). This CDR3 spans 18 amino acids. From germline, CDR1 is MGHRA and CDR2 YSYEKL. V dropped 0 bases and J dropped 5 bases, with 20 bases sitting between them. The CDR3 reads CASSQETGDTLVRNTIYF. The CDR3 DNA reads TGCGCCAGCAGCCAAGAAACTGGGGACACCCTTGTGCGAAACACCATATATTTT.

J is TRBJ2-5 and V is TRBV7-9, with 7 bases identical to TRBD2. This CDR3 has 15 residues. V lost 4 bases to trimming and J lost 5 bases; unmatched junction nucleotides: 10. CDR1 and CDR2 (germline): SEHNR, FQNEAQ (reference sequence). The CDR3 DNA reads TGTGCCAGCAGCTCCCTCTCTCGGGGGGAGGAGACCCAGTACTTC. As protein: CASSSLSRGEETQYF.

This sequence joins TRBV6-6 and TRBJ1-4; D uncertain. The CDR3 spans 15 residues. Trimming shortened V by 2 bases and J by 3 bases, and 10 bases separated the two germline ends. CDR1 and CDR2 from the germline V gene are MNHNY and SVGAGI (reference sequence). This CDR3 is CASSYRERANEKLFF. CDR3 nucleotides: TGTGCCAGCAGTTACAGGGAAAGAGCTAATGAAAAACTGTTTTTT.

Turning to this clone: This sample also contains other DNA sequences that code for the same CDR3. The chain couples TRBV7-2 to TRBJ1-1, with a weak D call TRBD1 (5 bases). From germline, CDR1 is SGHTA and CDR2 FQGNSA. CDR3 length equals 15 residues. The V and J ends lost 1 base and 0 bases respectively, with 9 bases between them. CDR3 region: CASSLVWGLNTEAFF. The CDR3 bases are TGTGCCAGCAGCTTAGTTTGGGGGTTGAACACTGAAGCTTTCTTT. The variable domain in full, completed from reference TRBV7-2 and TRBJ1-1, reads GAGVSQSPSNKVTEKGKDVELRCDPISGHTALYWYRQSLGQGLEFLIYFQGNSAPDKSGLPSDRFSAERTGGSVSTLTIQRTQQEDSAVYLCASSLVWGLNTEAFFGQGTRLTVV.

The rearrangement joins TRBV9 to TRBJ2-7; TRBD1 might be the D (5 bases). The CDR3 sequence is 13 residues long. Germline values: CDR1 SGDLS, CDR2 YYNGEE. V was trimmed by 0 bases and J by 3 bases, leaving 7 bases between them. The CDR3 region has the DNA TGTGCCAGCAGCGTAGTAGGGGACTACGAGCAGTACTTC. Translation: CASSVVGDYEQYF.

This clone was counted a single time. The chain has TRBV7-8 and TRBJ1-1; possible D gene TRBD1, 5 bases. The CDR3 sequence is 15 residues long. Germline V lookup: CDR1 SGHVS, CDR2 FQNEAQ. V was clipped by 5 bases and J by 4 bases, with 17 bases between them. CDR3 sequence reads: CASSQKRGFVTEAFF. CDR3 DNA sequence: TGTGCCAGCAGCCAAAAAAGGGGTTTTGTCACTGAAGCTTTCTTT.

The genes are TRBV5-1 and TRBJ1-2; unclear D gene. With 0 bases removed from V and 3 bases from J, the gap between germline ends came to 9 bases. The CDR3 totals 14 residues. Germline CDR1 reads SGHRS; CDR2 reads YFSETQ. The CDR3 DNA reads TGCGCCAGCAGCTTGGTTTCCGGGGACTATGGCTACACCTTC. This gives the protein CASSLVSGDYGYTF.

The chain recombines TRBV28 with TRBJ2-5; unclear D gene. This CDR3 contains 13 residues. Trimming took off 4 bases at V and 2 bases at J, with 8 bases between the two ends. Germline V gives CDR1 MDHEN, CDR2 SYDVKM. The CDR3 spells CASSSDRQETQYF. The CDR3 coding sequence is TGTGCCAGCAGTTCAGACCGACAAGAGACCCAGTACTTC.